This is a list of T cell receptor beta chains from one sample in a study of blood T cell repertoires in COVID-19. The method was immunoSEQ multiplex PCR; TCRdb's version includes in-frame clones alone and lacks a portion of them. Here the sample spans over 200,000 clones, more than 75% being singletons. The material sequenced was PBMCs or T cells enriched from blood (not recorded which). These receptors all come from a young man who had recovered from COVID-19. Both conserved end residues are part of each CDR3. Each record gives: J gene, V gene, D gene, CDR3 DNA, CDR3 protein. A D gene is named only where the DNA matches it firmly.

j_call: TRBJ2-5
v_call: TRBV7-8
d_call: TRBD2
cdr3_nt: TGTGCCAGCAGCCCGGGGACTAGCAGAGAGACCCAGTACTTC
cdr3_aa: CASSPGTSRETQYF

j_call: TRBJ2-7
v_call: TRBV9
d_call: NA
cdr3_nt: TGTGCCAGCAGCGTAGAGGGTGGCAGGGTTGAGCAGTACTTC
cdr3_aa: CASSVEGGRVEQYF

j_call: TRBJ2-7
v_call: TRBV12-3/TRBV12-4
d_call: NA
cdr3_nt: TGTGCCAGCAGTTTCATGGACATGAACGAGCAGTACTTC
cdr3_aa: CASSFMDMNEQYF

j_call: TRBJ2-2
v_call: TRBV5-1
d_call: TRBD1
cdr3_nt: TGCGCCAGCAGCGGAACAGGGGGTCACGGGGAGCTGTTTTTT
cdr3_aa: CASSGTGGHGELFF

j_call: TRBJ1-1
v_call: TRBV2
d_call: NA
cdr3_nt: TGTGCCAGCCTATTGGGCAGGGTCGGCACTGAAGCTTTCTTT
cdr3_aa: CASLLGRVGTEAFF

j_call: TRBJ2-2
v_call: TRBV6-4
d_call: TRBD2
cdr3_nt: TGTGCCAGCAGCGAGGGACTAGCGCAGACCGGGGAGCTGTTTTTT
cdr3_aa: CASSEGLAQTGELFF

j_call: TRBJ1-2
v_call: TRBV4-1
d_call: TRBD1
cdr3_nt: TGCGCCAGCAGCCAGGCAGGGGGAGATGGACATGGCTACACCTTC
cdr3_aa: CASSQAGGDGHGYTF

j_call: TRBJ1-6
v_call: TRBV7-9
d_call: NA
cdr3_nt: TGTGCCAGCAGCTGGGAGGGACACCTAGCAACCCATTCACCCCTCCACTTT
cdr3_aa: CASSWEGHLATHSPLHF

j_call: TRBJ2-7
v_call: TRBV7-9
d_call: NA
cdr3_nt: TGTGCCAGCAGCTTAGCCGCGGGCGGGTACGAGCAGTACTTC
cdr3_aa: CASSLAAGGYEQYF

j_call: TRBJ2-1
v_call: TRBV5-1
d_call: NA
cdr3_nt: TGCGCCAGCAGCTTGGAGGGGTCTGTGGAGGGGTCCTACAATGAGCAGTTCTTC
cdr3_aa: CASSLEGSVEGSYNEQFF